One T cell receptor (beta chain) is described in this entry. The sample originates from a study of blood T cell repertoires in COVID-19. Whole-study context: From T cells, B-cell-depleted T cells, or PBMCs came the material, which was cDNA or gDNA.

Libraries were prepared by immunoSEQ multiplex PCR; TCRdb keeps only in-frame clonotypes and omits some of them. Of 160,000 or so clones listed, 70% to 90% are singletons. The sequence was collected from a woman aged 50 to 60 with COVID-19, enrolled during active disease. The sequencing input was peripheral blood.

This chain's CDR3 is CASSPRSASSYEQYF. The CDR3 DNA is TGTGCCAGCAGCCCCCGATCCGCTAGCTCCTACGAGCAGTACTTC. The J gene is TRBJ2-7, the V gene TRBV11-2; no clear D gene. The CDR3 extends over 15 amino acids. Per germline, CDR1 SGHAT and CDR2 FQNNGV. Trimming left V 5 bases short and J 0 bases short, with 14 bases between. Full variable domain (outside the CDR3, taken from reference TRBV11-2 and TRBJ2-7): EAGVAQSPRYKIIEKRQSVAFWCNPISGHATLYWYQQILGQGPKLLIQFQNNGVVDDSQLPKDRFSAERLKGVDSTLKIQPAKLEDSAVYLCASSPRSASSYEQYFGPGTRLTVT.